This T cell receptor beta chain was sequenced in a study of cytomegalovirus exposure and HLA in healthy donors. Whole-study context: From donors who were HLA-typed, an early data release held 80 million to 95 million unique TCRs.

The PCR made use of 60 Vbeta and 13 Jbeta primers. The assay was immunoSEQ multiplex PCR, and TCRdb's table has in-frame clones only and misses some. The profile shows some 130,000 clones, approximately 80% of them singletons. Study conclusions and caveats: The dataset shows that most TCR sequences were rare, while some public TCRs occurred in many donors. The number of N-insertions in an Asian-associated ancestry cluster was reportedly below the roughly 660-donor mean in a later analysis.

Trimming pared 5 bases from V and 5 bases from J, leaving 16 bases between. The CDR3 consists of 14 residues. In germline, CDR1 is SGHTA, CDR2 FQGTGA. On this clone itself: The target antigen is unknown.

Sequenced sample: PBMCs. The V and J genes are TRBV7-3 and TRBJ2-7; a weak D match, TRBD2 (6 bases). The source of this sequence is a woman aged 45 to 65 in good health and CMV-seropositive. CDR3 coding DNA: TGTGCCAGCAGCAGCTCTGGAGGGCGGAACGAGCAGTACTTC. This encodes CASSSSGGRNEQYF.